The 16 T cell receptor beta chains in this list originate from one sample, sequenced in a study of blood T cells in healthy people across ages. Together with a sample-barcoded 5' primer, a J-beta primer mix was included in a second PCR lasting about 6 to 11 cycles. In TCRdb, the 5' RACE reads were re-called with MiXCR into one record per CDR3 protein. This sample has about 1.5 million distinct CDR3 sequences; roughly 43% occur once, and the top ten carry around 4%. Sequenced input: blood. The receptors were gathered from a woman younger than 35 in good health.

The chain recombines TRBV5-1 with TRBJ2-2; D not certain. This CDR3 comprises 14 residues. Trimming left V 5 bases short and J 1 base short, with 9 bases between. Germline assignment: CDR1 SGHRS and CDR2 YFSETQ. CDR3 sequence reads: CASRVRWNTGELFF. DNA for the CDR3: TGCGCCAGCAGGGTTCGGTGGAACACCGGGGAGCTGTTTTTT.

The CDR3 coding sequence is TGCGCCAGCAGCCTCTCCGGGACAGCCAAAGAGACCCAGTACTTC. The encoded protein is CASSLSGTAKETQYF. The chain is built from TRBV4-1 and TRBJ2-7; TRBD1 matches at 7 bases. The J call is uncertain, as TRBJ2-5 better fits the DNA end. The CDR3 totals 15 residues. Germline CDR1 MGHRA, CDR2 YSYEKL.

V usage is TRBV5-1 and J usage is TRBJ1-3, with D possibly TRBD1 on 5 matching bases. Germline-derived CDR1 and CDR2 are SGHRS and YFSETQ. There are 16 residues in the CDR3. V shed 3 bases and J shed 0 bases, with 13 bases lying between them. CDR3 in amino acids: CASSSTVTASGNTIYF. CDR3 in DNA: TGCGCCAGCAGCTCGACAGTCACTGCCTCTGGAAACACCATATATTTT.

As regards this clonotype: Germline is not matched at one junction end, which may reflect a read error. This sequence joins TRBV6-1 and TRBJ2-7, with 9 bases lining up with TRBD2. CDR1 is MNHNS and CDR2 is SASEGT in the germline V gene. The CDR3 is 15 amino acids. DNA of the CDR3: TGTGTCAGCAGTGAAGCACTAGCGGGCTCCTACGAGCAGTACTTC. It specifies CVSSEALAGSYEQYF.

This clonotype was observed a few times. The rearrangement links TRBV7-3 to TRBJ2-5; the D gene is possibly TRBD2 (5 bases). The CDR3 sequence is 14 residues long. Germline V gene sequence: CDR1 SGHTA, CDR2 FQGTGA. The V and J ends lost 4 bases and 5 bases respectively, with 14 bases between them. The CDR3 sequence: CASSSPLETETQYF. The DNA for the CDR3 is TGTGCCAGCAGCTCCCCACTAGAAACGGAGACCCAGTACTTC.

This chain uses TRBV4-2 with TRBJ1-1, with no clear D. CDR1 is LGHNA and CDR2 is YNFKEQ in the germline V gene. The CDR3 spans 14 residues. Trimming cost V 2 bases and J 3 bases, with 10 bases left between them. CDR3 protein: CASSQNRRDTEAFF. The CDR3 bases are TGTGCCAGCAGCCAAAATCGCCGGGACACTGAAGCTTTCTTT.

This clonotype was counted between two and nine times. The chain couples TRBV9 to TRBJ2-7; D is possibly TRBD1 (5 bases). The germline V gene has CDR1 SGDLS and CDR2 YYNGEE. V lost 1 base to trimming and J lost 2 bases, with 10 bases between them. The CDR3 spans 14 residues. CDR3 in amino acids: CASSVRDSTYEQYF. Written as DNA, the CDR3 is TGTGCCAGCAGCGTAAGAGACAGCACCTACGAGCAGTACTTC.

The table lists this clonotype with a few counts. This chain connects TRBV5-6 to TRBJ1-1, with 7 bases aligning to TRBD1. J lost 1 base, V lost 0 bases, and 9 bases had no gene match. Germline V gives CDR1 SGHDT, CDR2 YYEEEE. CDR3 length: 17 amino acids. CDR3: CASSLAVTGTENTEAFF. The DNA of the CDR3 is TGTGCCAGCAGCTTGGCGGTTACCGGGACAGAGAACACTGAAGCTTTCTTT.

This clonotype has more than one count but fewer than ten. This chain joins TRBV11-2 and TRBJ2-5; the D is unclear. Germline V gene sequence: CDR1 SGHAT, CDR2 FQNNGV. The CDR3 extends over 14 amino acids. Trimming cost V 0 bases and J 5 bases, with 10 bases left between them. The CDR3 is CASSLDLGWETQYF. The CDR3 region has the DNA TGTGCCAGCAGCTTAGATCTAGGGTGGGAGACCCAGTACTTC.

The V gene is TRBV10-3, the J gene TRBJ2-3; TRBD2 agrees at 7 bases. V was clipped by 8 bases and J by 0 bases; unmatched bases: 11. The CDR3 sequence is 16 residues long. Germline lookup yields CDR1 ENHRY and CDR2 SYGVKD. DNA for the CDR3: TGTGCCATCTCTAGAGCGGGGTCGGGTAGCACAGATACGCAGTATTTT. It encodes CAISRAGSGSTDTQYF.

The J gene is TRBJ1-1, the V gene TRBV4-2; D gene unclear. Trimming took off 0 bases at V and 3 bases at J, with 11 bases between the two ends. The CDR3 sequence is 15 residues long. Germline V gives CDR1 LGHNA, CDR2 YNFKEQ. CDR3 sequence reads: CASSQDVLSHTEAFF. CDR3 DNA: TGTGCCAGCAGCCAAGATGTCTTATCGCACACTGAAGCTTTCTTT.

The chain uses TRBV29-1 and TRBJ1-5; D call uncertain. Trimming removed 4 bases at V and 9 bases at J, with 13 bases between. Germline lookup yields CDR1 SQVTM and CDR2 ANQGSEA. The CDR3 runs to 12 residues. CDR3 protein: CSVGSEVGPQHF. CDR3 DNA: TGCAGCGTTGGGTCCGAGGTGGGGCCCCAGCATTTT. Combining the CDR3 with reference TRBV29-1 and TRBJ1-5 gives the whole variable domain SAVISQKPSRDICQRGTSLTIQCQVDSQVTMMFWYRQQPGQSLTLIATANQGSEATYESGFVIDKFPISRPNLTFSTLTVSNMSPEDSSIYLCSVGSEVGPQHFGDGTRLSIL.

The chain is built from TRBV20-1 and TRBJ2-3, with unresolved D. CDR1 and CDR2 (germline): DFQATT, SNEGSKA (reference sequence). The CDR3 loop spans 15 amino acids. V was pared by 6 bases and J by 7 bases, with 23 bases between. The CDR3 region has the DNA TGCAGTGCCCCCGCTGGGCGACATCCAGGAAATACGCAGTATTTT. Translation gives CSAPAGRHPGNTQYF.

This chain joins TRBV20-1 and TRBJ1-1; maybe TRBD1 (5 bases). From germline, CDR1 is DFQATT and CDR2 SNEGSKA (reference sequence). CDR3 size: 14 residues. The germline V and J ends were trimmed by 6 bases and 7 bases, with 21 bases remaining between them. CDR3 coding DNA: TGCAGTGCCCCAAGGGGCGGCAGGGTCAATGAAGCTTTCTTT. Its translation is CSAPRGGRVNEAFF.

The rearrangement joins TRBV6-5 to TRBJ1-1; TRBD1 might be the D (6 bases). Germline CDR1 and CDR2: MNHEY and SVGAGI. This CDR3 is 14 amino acids long. The V gene lost 0 bases and the J gene lost 1 base, with 6 bases spanning the gap. The CDR3 nucleotides read TGTGCCAGCAGTTACTCACAGGGGAACACTGAAGCTTTCTTT. Residues: CASSYSQGNTEAFF.

The V call is TRBV20-1, the J call TRBJ2-3; TRBD2 matches 11 bases. Germline V gives CDR1 DFQATT, CDR2 SNEGSKA (reference sequence). Trimming took 6 bases from V and 5 from J; bases not matched to a gene: 10. The CDR3 consists of 15 residues. The CDR3 protein is CSAGDISGRGDTQYF. The DNA for the CDR3 is TGCAGTGCGGGGGATATTAGCGGGAGGGGAGATACGCAGTATTTT.